This T cell receptor (beta chain) comes out of a study of T cell changes during pregnancy in multiple sclerosis. Using immunoSEQ multiplex PCR, the repertoire was profiled, and TCRdb retains in-frame clones only, with some absent. The sample carries tens of thousands of clones, under 95% recorded once. The CDR3 consists of 14 residues. Germline V gene data show CDR1 as WSHSY and CDR2 as SAAADI. V lost 3 bases to trimming and J lost 2 bases, with 10 bases between them. The gene calls are TRBV10-2 and TRBJ2-5; TRBD2 might be the D (5 bases). The sample here was peripheral blood, taken in the third trimester of pregnancy. The clonotype originates from a female donor in good health, enrolled as a control in a pregnancy study. The CDR3 DNA sequence: TGCGCCAGCAGTGACGACCCGGGGCAAGAGACCCAGTACTTC. Its protein is CASSDDPGQETQYF.